By frequency in the sample, the clone carrying this T cell receptor beta chain is medium-sized. This sample is part of a study of PD-L1 blockade in urothelial cancer. Trimming cost V 5 bases and J 4 bases, with 9 bases left between them. Per germline, CDR1 SGHTA and CDR2 FQGNSA. The CDR3 is 13 residues long. As to time point: pretreatment peripheral blood. The patients' disease, urothelial carcinoma, was locally advanced or metastatic. Repertoires were generated with immunoSEQ multiplex PCR, while TCRdb's copy carries only in-frame clones and drops some. The sample lists 33,000 or so clones, 75% to 85% occurring once.

The TCR comes from a man aged 60 to 75 with urothelial cancer. The sample here was PBMCs, taken around atezolizumab (anti-PD-L1) treatment. The chain links TRBV7-2 to TRBJ1-5; D remains ambiguous. DNA of the CDR3: TGTGCCAGCAGCCTCCGCAGTAATCAGCCCCAGCATTTT. Translating it yields CASSLRSNQPQHF.